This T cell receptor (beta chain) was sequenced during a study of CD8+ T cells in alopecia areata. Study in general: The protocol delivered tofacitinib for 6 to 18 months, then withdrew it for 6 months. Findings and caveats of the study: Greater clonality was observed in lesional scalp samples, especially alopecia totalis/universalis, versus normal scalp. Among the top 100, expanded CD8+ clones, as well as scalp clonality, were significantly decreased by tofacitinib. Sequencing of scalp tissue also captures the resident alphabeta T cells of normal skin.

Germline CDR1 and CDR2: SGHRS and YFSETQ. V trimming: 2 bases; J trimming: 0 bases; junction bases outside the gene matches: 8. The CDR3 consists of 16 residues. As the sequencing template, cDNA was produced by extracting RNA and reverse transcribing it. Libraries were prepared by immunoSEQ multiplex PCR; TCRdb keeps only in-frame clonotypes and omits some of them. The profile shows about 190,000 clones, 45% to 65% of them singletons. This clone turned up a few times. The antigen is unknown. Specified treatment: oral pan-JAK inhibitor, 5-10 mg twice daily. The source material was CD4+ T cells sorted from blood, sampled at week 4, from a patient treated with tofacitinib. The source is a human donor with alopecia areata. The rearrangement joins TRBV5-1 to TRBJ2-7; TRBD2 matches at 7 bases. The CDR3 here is CASSFFGWEGSYEQYF. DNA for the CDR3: TGCGCCAGCAGCTTCTTTGGTTGGGAGGGCTCCTACGAGCAGTACTTC. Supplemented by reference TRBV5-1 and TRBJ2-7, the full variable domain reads KAGVTQTPRYLIKTRGQQVTLSCSPISGHRSVSWYQQTPGQGLQFLFEYFSETQRNKGNFPGRFSGRQFSNSRSEMNVSTLELGDSALYLCASSFFGWEGSYEQYFGPGTRLTVT.